This TCR beta chain was documented in a study of cytomegalovirus exposure and HLA in healthy donors. The CDR3 consists of 12 residues. J was trimmed by 6 bases and V by 8 bases; bases with no gene match: 3. CDR1 is MDHEN and CDR2 is SYDVKM in the germline V gene. This clone was recorded a few times. Its target is unknown. General study findings and limits: As a later analysis showed, a missense DCLRE1C variant was linked to trimming of TCR beta V- and J-genes. TRBV6-2, TRBV6-3 and some other V segments were excluded as indistinguishable. As a later analysis showed, several of the most significant clusters appeared to be linked to common viral pathogens.

Donors likely had unrecorded immune exposures despite being nominally healthy when sampled. The study ran its PCR with 60 Vbeta and 13 Jbeta primers. TCRdb's copy holds only in-frame clones and misses some; the assay was immunoSEQ multiplex PCR. The table includes approximately 110,000 clones, roughly 13% detected once. The sequence was obtained from a man aged 35-49 years in good health and CMV-seropositive. Sequenced: PBMCs. The V and J genes are TRBV28 and TRBJ1-3, with 8 bases lining up with TRBD1. The CDR3 region is CASRQGLNTIYF. CDR3 coding DNA: TGTGCCAGCCGACAGGGGCTAAACACCATATATTTT.